These 12 T cell receptor beta chains were all obtained from the same sample, sequenced in a study of cytomegalovirus exposure and HLA in healthy donors (dated by TCRdb to 2016 to 2017). The receptor library was made with the immunoSEQ multiplex PCR assay. Sourced from immuneACCESS, this table was stored by TCRdb with only in-frame sequences that have V and J called. A share of the clones is absent; for the studies checked, an unresolved V gene accounts for under half, and the remainder has no known explanation. In all, the sample holds about 68,000 clones, and roughly 96% of those were seen once. Under 2.5% of the sample is held by the ten biggest clonotypes. Material: PBMCs. The receptors derive from a man between 18 and 29 years old in good health and CMV-seronegative.

This rearrangement joins TRBV11-1 to TRBJ2-2, with 10 bases lining up with TRBD2. J gave up 7 bases and V 4 bases, and 3 bases lay outside the gene matches. CDR1 and CDR2 from the germline V gene are SGHAT and FQDESV (reference sequence). This CDR3 has 14 amino acids. The CDR3 loop reads CASSSRLAGGELFF. CDR3 sequence (DNA): TGTGCCAGCAGCTCGAGACTAGCGGGCGGGGAGCTGTTTTTT.

The rearrangement links TRBV5-6 to TRBJ2-7; maybe TRBD2 (5 bases). Germline CDR1 and CDR2: SGHDT and YYEEEE. Trimming shortened V by 1 base and J by 4 bases, and 12 bases separated the two germline ends. The CDR3 length is 14 residues. The CDR3 here is CASSLSRETYEQYF. CDR3 in DNA: TGTGCCAGCAGCTTGTCCCGGGAAACGTACGAGCAGTACTTC.

The chain combines TRBV11-2 with TRBJ2-2, with a weak D call TRBD1 (5 bases). Per the germline V gene, CDR1 is SGHAT and CDR2 is FQNNGV. The CDR3 has 13 residues. V dropped 3 bases and J dropped 4 bases, with 6 bases sitting between them. The CDR3 spells CASSFQGTGELFF. Written as DNA, the CDR3 is TGTGCCAGCAGCTTTCAGGGCACCGGGGAGCTGTTTTTT.

This chain connects TRBV7-3 to TRBJ2-3; D perhaps matches TRBD1 (7 bases). CDR3 length: 15 amino acids. Trimming left V 5 bases short and J 4 bases short, with 16 bases between. Germline lookup yields CDR1 SGHTA and CDR2 FQGTGA. DNA of the CDR3: TGTGCCAGCAGCCCCGGGACAGCGGGTGCAGATACGCAGTATTTT. Translating gives CASSPGTAGADTQYF.

J is TRBJ2-5 and V is TRBV7-6; maybe TRBD2 (6 bases). Germline V lookup: CDR1 SGHVS, CDR2 FNYEAQ. CDR3 size: 16 residues. The V end lost 0 bases, the J end lost 2 bases, and 13 bases lay between the germline ends. The CDR3, as DNA: TGTGCCAGCAGCTTAGCGGTGGGACTGGATCAAGAGACCCAGTACTTC. Its translation: CASSLAVGLDQETQYF.

In this sample, this clone turned up once. This CDR3 reads CASSSPASGGFNSPLHF. The DNA for the CDR3 is TGTGCCAGCAGCTCCCCGGCGTCGGGGGGATTCAACTCACCCCTCCACTTT. The V call is TRBV5-4, the J call TRBJ1-6; D might be TRBD1 (5 bases). Germline CDR1 is SGHNT and CDR2 is YYREEE (reference sequence). The CDR3 is 17 amino acids. Trimming left V 3 bases short and J 10 bases short, with 23 bases between.

The chain uses TRBV7-3 and TRBJ2-7; weak D call: TRBD2 (6 bases). Germline CDR1 SGHTA, CDR2 FQGTGA. V was trimmed by 1 base and J by 6 bases, leaving 13 bases between them. The CDR3 consists of 14 residues. CDR3 nucleotides: TGTGCCAGCAGCTTAAGCGCTAGCGTAAGCGAGCAGTACTTC. This sequence encodes CASSLSASVSEQYF.

J is TRBJ1-2 and V is TRBV27, with 7 bases fitting TRBD1. Germline-derived CDR1 and CDR2 are MNHEY and SMNVEV (reference sequence). The ends lost 7 bases at V and 4 bases at J; junction bases unmatched: 6. The CDR3 extends over 13 amino acids. DNA of the CDR3: TGTGCCAGCAAGCCCACAGGGGCCTATGGCTACACCTTC. Encoded protein: CASKPTGAYGYTF.

V is TRBV7-8 and J is TRBJ1-2; D is ambiguous. The CDR3 sequence is 14 residues long. CDR1 and CDR2 (germline): SGHVS, FQNEAQ. Trimming stripped 5 bases from V and 4 bases from J, with 14 bases between. This CDR3 reads CASSPSGSLYGYTF. The CDR3 coding sequence is TGTGCCAGCAGCCCAAGCGGCAGCCTCTATGGCTACACCTTC. Full variable domain (missing parts from reference TRBV7-8 and TRBJ1-2): GAGVSQSPRYKVAKRGQDVALRCDPISGHVSLFWYQQALGQGPEFLTYFQNEAQLDKSGLPSDRFFAERPEGSVSTLKIQRTQQEDSAVYLCASSPSGSLYGYTFGSGTRLTVV.

The J gene is TRBJ2-7, the V gene TRBV9; D is perhaps TRBD2 (6 bases). V was shortened by 0 bases and J by 2 bases, with 12 bases between the two germline ends. Germline CDR1 and CDR2: SGDLS and YYNGEE. The CDR3 is made up of 15 amino acids. Written as DNA, the CDR3 is TGTGCCAGCAGCGTAGGGACGGGAGAAACCTACGAGCAGTACTTC. Translating it yields CASSVGTGETYEQYF.

The chain has TRBV7-8 and TRBJ2-6; D not resolved. V gave up 2 bases and J gave up 0 bases, with 11 bases separating them. This CDR3 has 17 residues. From germline, CDR1 is SGHVS and CDR2 FQNEAQ. The CDR3 reads CASSLPAGISGANVLTF. The CDR3 region has the DNA TGTGCCAGCAGCTTACCCGCAGGAATCTCTGGGGCCAACGTCCTGACTTTC.

This clone has only one observation. The CDR3, as DNA: TGTGCCAGCAGCCCCGGACAGGGGAACACAGATACGCAGTATTTT. This gives the protein CASSPGQGNTDTQYF. This rearrangement joins TRBV5-4 to TRBJ2-3, with 9 bases identical to TRBD1. Germline V gives CDR1 SGHNT, CDR2 YYREEE (reference sequence). CDR3 length equals 15 residues. Losses at the gene ends were 4 bases for V and 2 bases for J; bases not matched to a gene: 5.